These 17 T cell receptor beta chains originate from one sample sequenced in a study of identical twins. TCRdb called the 5' RACE reads again in MiXCR, with one record for every CDR3 protein. The table records 250,000 or so distinct CDR3 sequences, about 8.3% of them present only once. The same data also contributed to another study, on yellow fever vaccine responses in identical twins.

Material for sequencing was CD8+ T cells sorted from blood. These receptor sequences come from a woman between 18 and 29 years old in good health.

The gene calls are TRBV5-6 and TRBJ2-7; 10 bases are shared with TRBD2. The CDR3 is 15 amino acids. V was pared by 0 bases and J by 7 bases, with 7 bases of the junction left unmatched. The germline V gene has CDR1 SGHDT and CDR2 YYEEEE. The CDR3 sequence: CASSLAGLATWEQYF. The CDR3 nucleotides read TGTGCCAGCAGCTTGGCGGGACTAGCGACTTGGGAGCAGTACTTC.

Only a few counts were recorded for this clonotype. The gene calls are TRBV3-1 and TRBJ2-1; 7 nucleotides match TRBD2. V dropped 7 bases and J dropped 7; count of bases not matched to a gene: 10. Germline V lookup: CDR1 LGHDT, CDR2 YNNKEL (reference sequence). The CDR3 has 14 amino acids. This CDR3 is CASTSVGGENEQFF. The CDR3 coding sequence is TGTGCCAGCACCTCAGTGGGGGGGGAAAATGAGCAGTTCTTC.

This clonotype was seen a few times. This chain joins TRBV5-5 and TRBJ2-1, with D unclear. This CDR3 region has 15 residues. V was pared by 0 bases and J by 4 bases, with 11 bases between. Germline lookup yields CDR1 SGHKS and CDR2 YYEKEE (reference sequence). CDR3 amino acids: CASSLDQRNYNEQFF. DNA of the CDR3: TGTGCCAGCAGCTTGGACCAAAGGAATTACAATGAGCAGTTCTTC.

The sample holds many counts of this clonotype. J is TRBJ2-1 and V is TRBV3-1; D ambiguous. With 0 bases removed from V and 6 bases from J, the gap between germline ends came to 12 bases. The CDR3 has 15 amino acids. Germline V lookup: CDR1 LGHDT, CDR2 YNNKEL (reference sequence). CDR3 nucleotides: TGTGCCAGCAGCCAAGATTCGGACGTATTCAATGAGCAGTTCTTC. Residues: CASSQDSDVFNEQFF.

The chain recombines TRBV4-3 with TRBJ2-7; D not certain. The CDR3 loop spans 14 amino acids. Trimming took off 3 bases at V and 2 bases at J, with 11 bases between the two ends. Germline CDR1 and CDR2: LGHNA and YSLEER. The CDR3 DNA follows: TGCGCCAGCAGCCATCAGACGGAAACCTACGAGCAGTACTTC. This translates into CASSHQTETYEQYF.

This clonotype was seen more than once but under ten times. The genes are TRBV20-1 and TRBJ2-7; 9 nucleotides agree with TRBD1. In germline, CDR1 is DFQATT, CDR2 SNEGSKA (reference sequence). The CDR3 runs 14 residues. V trimming: 2 bases; J trimming: 4 bases; junction bases outside the gene matches: 6. CDR3 sequence reads: CSARPGQGIYEQYF. CDR3 bases: TGCAGTGCTAGACCGGGACAGGGTATTTACGAGCAGTACTTC.

The chain couples TRBV15 to TRBJ2-3; D gene uncertain. This CDR3 comprises 13 residues. V was pared by 0 bases and J by 6 bases, with 7 bases between. The germline gives CDR1 LNHNV, CDR2 YYDKDF (reference sequence). The CDR3 DNA sequence: TGTGCCACCAGCAGAGATACGTATGATACGCAGTATTTT. This gives the protein CATSRDTYDTQYF. Together with reference TRBV15 and TRBJ2-3, the CDR3 gives the full variable domain: DAMVIQNPRYQVTQFGKPVTLSCSQTLNHNVMYWYQQKSSQAPKLLFHYYDKDFNNEADTPDNFQSRRPNTSFCFLDIRSPGLGDTAMYLCATSRDTYDTQYFGPGTRLTVL.

The chain is built from TRBV4-2 and TRBJ2-7, with a weak D call TRBD2 (5 bases). Trimming took off 0 bases at V and 0 bases at J, with 12 bases between the two ends. The germline V gene encodes CDR1 LGHNA and CDR2 YNFKEQ. The CDR3 covers 16 residues. The DNA for the CDR3 is TGTGCCAGCAGCCAAGAAGGGTACGGGAACTCCTACGAGCAGTACTTC. Protein sequence: CASSQEGYGNSYEQYF.

This clonotype was seen repeatedly, ten times or more. The rearrangement uses TRBV3-1 and TRBJ2-1, with 13 bases identical to TRBD2. Germline loops: CDR1 LGHDT, CDR2 YNNKEL (reference sequence). CDR3 length: 20 amino acids. V lost 0 bases, J lost 0 bases, and 8 bases stayed unmatched. This chain's CDR3 is CASSQEIATSGGSSYNEQFF. The CDR3, as DNA: TGTGCCAGCAGCCAAGAAATCGCGACTAGCGGGGGGAGCTCCTACAATGAGCAGTTCTTC.

This clonotype has a count of ten or more. The chain recombines TRBV4-1 with TRBJ2-7; 10 bases fit TRBD1. From germline, CDR1 is MGHRA and CDR2 YSYEKL. V shed 3 bases, J shed 4 bases, and the junction held 3 bases outside the gene matches. The CDR3 sequence is 14 residues long. The CDR3 spells CASSQGQGIYEQYF. DNA of the CDR3: TGCGCCAGCAGCCAGGGACAGGGGATATACGAGCAGTACTTC.

V is TRBV4-1 and J is TRBJ2-3; 7 nucleotides agree with TRBD1. This CDR3 has 16 amino acids. The trim removed 3 bases at V and 0 bases at J, leaving 6 bases unmatched. The V gene's germline CDR1 is MGHRA and CDR2 YSYEKL. The DNA for the CDR3 is TGCGCCAGCAGCCATTCACAGGGGCCCAGCACAGATACGCAGTATTTT. It specifies CASSHSQGPSTDTQYF.

This clonotype was seen only a few times. The V and J genes are TRBV2 and TRBJ2-7; 7 bases are shared with TRBD1. The length of the CDR3 is 13 residues. The junction had 6 bases not matched to a gene; V was cut back by 10 bases and J by 0 bases. CDR1 is SNHLY, CDR2 FYNNEI, per germline. DNA for the CDR3: TGTGCCACCCTAGGGGGCACCTCCTACGAGCAGTACTTC. This gives the protein CATLGGTSYEQYF.

This clonotype was observed many times. The chain links TRBV3-1 to TRBJ2-1; D gene uncertain. The germline V gene encodes CDR1 LGHDT and CDR2 YNNKEL (reference sequence). This CDR3 is built from 13 residues. Trimming shortened V by 4 bases and J by 5 bases, and 9 bases separated the two germline ends. CDR3 region: CASSLDVNNEQFF. In DNA form, the CDR3 reads TGTGCCAGCAGCCTGGACGTCAACAATGAGCAGTTCTTC.

V gene TRBV29-1 combines with J gene TRBJ2-5; no reliable D call. The V gene's germline CDR1 is SQVTM and CDR2 ANQGSEA. This CDR3 is 15 amino acids long. Between the trimmed V and J ends, which lost 7 bases and 2 bases, there was a span of 20 bases. CDR3: CSAPLPVASQETQYF. The CDR3, as DNA: TGCAGCGCCCCCCTCCCCGTAGCCTCTCAAGAGACCCAGTACTTC. Using reference TRBV29-1 and TRBJ2-5 for the parts outside the CDR3, the full variable domain is SAVISQKPSRDICQRGTSLTIQCQVDSQVTMMFWYRQQPGQSLTLIATANQGSEATYESGFVIDKFPISRPNLTFSTLTVSNMSPEDSSIYLCSAPLPVASQETQYFGPGTRLLVL.

In this sample, this clonotype turned up many times. The chain has TRBV7-9 and TRBJ1-1; 8 bases match TRBD1. The CDR3 loop spans 13 amino acids. Trimming at V came to 5 bases and at J to 6 bases, leaving 5 bases not matched to a gene. In germline, CDR1 is SEHNR, CDR2 FQNEAQ (reference sequence). The DNA of the CDR3 is TGTGCCAGCAGCCCCCCAGGGGGCCCTGAAGCTTTCTTT. Residues: CASSPPGGPEAFF.

The sample holds a few counts of this clonotype. The rearrangement joins TRBV12-3 or TRBV12-4 to TRBJ1-1; 9 nucleotides agree with TRBD1. V trimming: 6 bases; J trimming: 4 bases; junction bases outside the gene matches: 6. The CDR3 has 14 amino acids. CDR3 residues: CASSLGGQGTEAFF. In nucleotides, the CDR3 is TGTGCCAGCAGCCTCGGGGGACAGGGCACTGAAGCTTTCTTT.

In its sample, this clonotype was seen a few times. CDR3 bases: TGTGCCAGCAGTTTAAACCCGGGGACCGGGGAGCTGTTTTTT. Translation: CASSLNPGTGELFF. V is TRBV27 and J is TRBJ2-2, with D perhaps matching TRBD2 (5 bases). V was shortened by 2 bases and J by 5 bases, with 9 bases between the two germline ends. This CDR3 has 14 residues. Germline CDR1 and CDR2: MNHEY and SMNVEV (reference sequence).